This T cell receptor (beta chain) was obtained from a study of cytomegalovirus exposure and HLA in healthy donors. Donors came from a validation cohort of over a hundred subjects, distinct from the first 666-subject cohort. Sequencing used immunoSEQ multiplex PCR; TCRdb keeps in-frame clones, though not all of them. The table has fewer than 200,000 clones, 86% seen once. The CDR3 totals 14 residues. Germline lookup yields CDR1 SGDLS and CDR2 YYNGEE. With 3 bases clipped from V and 3 bases from J, the junction kept 4 bases outside the gene matches. The material sequenced was PBMCs. The clonotype comes from a man younger than 40 in good health and CMV-seropositive. The V call is TRBV9, the J call TRBJ2-7; 9 bases align to TRBD1. The CDR3: CASSASTGGYEQYF. The CDR3 DNA is TGTGCCAGCAGCGCATCGACAGGGGGCTACGAGCAGTACTTC.